This T cell receptor beta chain originates from a study of control samples from healthy donors and cancer patients. Clones were read by immunoSEQ multiplex PCR, and TCRdb kept only the in-frame ones, dropping some. The data hold 100,000 to 150,000 clones, with over 75% observed a single time. This clone was seen a few times. Germline trimming cut 1 base from V and 5 bases from J; bases unmatched to any gene: 4. There are 14 residues in the CDR3. The germline gives CDR1 LGHDT, CDR2 YNNKEL (reference sequence). This clonotype was sampled from a man aged 45-60 years in good health. The chain is built from TRBV3-1 (or the pseudogene TRBV3-2) and TRBJ1-1, with 7 nucleotides matching TRBD1. Sequencing was performed on blood. CDR3 residues: CASSQGQGFTEAFF. CDR3 in DNA: TGTGCCAGCAGCCAAGGACAGGGATTTACTGAAGCTTTCTTT.